This passage covers 25 T cell receptor beta chains from one sample sequenced in a study of early T cells in non-severe SARS-CoV-2 infection. TCRdb called the 5' RACE reads again in MiXCR, with one record for every CDR3 protein. The data show about 60,000 distinct CDR3 sequences, around 12% seen once. The sequenced sample consisted of whole blood. These receptors were taken from an adult who was a healthcare worker with PCR-confirmed SARS-CoV-2 infection or an uninfected control (not recorded which).

In this sample, this clonotype turned up a few times. The chain uses TRBV29-1 and TRBJ2-5; 11 positions match TRBD2. J was trimmed by 2 bases and V by 3 bases; bases with no gene match: 5. The CDR3 runs 15 residues. Germline values: CDR1 SQVTM, CDR2 ANQGSEA. The CDR3 here is CSVDRLAGGQETQYF. CDR3 bases: TGCAGCGTTGACCGGCTAGCGGGAGGTCAAGAGACCCAGTACTTC.

The table lists this clonotype with many counts. The rearrangement joins TRBV18 to TRBJ1-4, with 10 nucleotides matching TRBD1. Trimming cost V 6 bases and J 5 bases; bases outside gene matches: 3. CDR3 size: 14 residues. CDR1 and CDR2 from the germline V gene are KGHSH and LQKENI. The CDR3 protein is CASSPDRGNEKLFF. The CDR3, as DNA: TGTGCCAGCTCGCCGGACAGGGGGAATGAAAAACTGTTTTTT.

The chain uses TRBV6-2 or TRBV6-3 and TRBJ2-3; 16 bases are a match to TRBD2. The V and J ends lost 2 bases and 6 bases, in that order; junction bases with no gene match: 14. Germline CDR1 reads MNHEY; CDR2 reads SVGEGT. The length of the CDR3 is 20 residues. CDR3 region: CASSYRPGLAGGPRMDTQYF. Here the CDR3 DNA reads TGTGCCAGCAGTTACCGACCGGGACTAGCGGGGGGGCCACGGATGGATACGCAGTATTTT.

In its sample, this clonotype was seen many times. The CDR3 bases are TGTGCCAGCAGCCGAGGAGAGGGGATGGCAGAGACCCAGTACTTC. Protein sequence: CASSRGEGMAETQYF. The chain carries TRBV7-7 and TRBJ2-5; D tentatively fits TRBD1 or TRBD2 (5 bases each). The CDR3 consists of 15 residues. Germline CDR1 is SSHAT and CDR2 is FNYEAQ (reference sequence). Trimming removed 5 bases from V and 4 bases from J, with 17 bases in between.

This chain links TRBV5-1 with TRBJ1-1; perhaps TRBD1 as D (6 bases). Trimming removed 2 bases at V and 1 base at J, with 12 bases between. The CDR3 runs to 15 residues. CDR1 is SGHRS, CDR2 YFSETQ, per germline. The CDR3: CASSFSGAPNTEAFF. The CDR3, as DNA: TGCGCCAGCAGCTTTTCAGGGGCACCGAACACTGAAGCTTTCTTT. Full variable domain (missing parts from reference TRBV5-1 and TRBJ1-1): KAGVTQTPRYLIKTRGQQVTLSCSPISGHRSVSWYQQTPGQGLQFLFEYFSETQRNKGNFPGRFSGRQFSNSRSEMNVSTLELGDSALYLCASSFSGAPNTEAFFGQGTRLTVV.

This clonotype came up a few times. The genes are TRBV19 and TRBJ2-7; 8 nucleotides line up with TRBD2. Germline V gene sequence: CDR1 LNHDA, CDR2 SQIVND (reference sequence). The trim removed 6 bases at V and 0 bases at J, leaving 4 bases unmatched. The CDR3 totals 14 residues. This CDR3 is CASRDSGASYEQYF. Written as DNA, the CDR3 is TGTGCCAGTAGAGATAGCGGGGCCTCCTACGAGCAGTACTTC.

This clonotype was recorded at least ten times. The chain combines TRBV7-9 with TRBJ2-1; 8 nucleotides align to TRBD2. The CDR3 is made up of 14 amino acids. The germline V gene has CDR1 SEHNR and CDR2 FQNEAQ (reference sequence). The V segment lost 5 bases and the J segment 0 bases; nucleotides outside the gene matches: 0. The CDR3 sequence: CASSRGGSYNEQFF. The CDR3, as DNA: TGTGCCAGCAGCCGGGGGGGCTCCTACAATGAGCAGTTCTTC. The whole variable domain, remainder taken from reference TRBV7-9 and TRBJ2-1, is DTGVSQNPRHKITKRGQNVTFRCDPISEHNRLYWYRQTLGQGPEFLTYFQNEAQLEKSRLLSDRFSAERPKGSFSTLEIQRTEQGDSAMYLCASSRGGSYNEQFFGPGTRLTVL.

The chain joins TRBV7-2 to TRBJ1-2; 7 bases match TRBD1. The CDR3 sequence is 14 residues long. CDR1 is SGHTA and CDR2 is FQGNSA in the germline V gene. The ends lost 4 bases at V and 4 bases at J; junction bases unmatched: 6. The CDR3 sequence: CASSSLEGAYGYTF. The CDR3 DNA reads as TGTGCCAGCAGCTCGCTAGAGGGGGCCTATGGCTACACCTTC.

This clonotype has a count of ten or more. The chain is built from TRBV20-1 and TRBJ1-5; TRBD1 matches 10 bases. Germline CDR1 is DFQATT and CDR2 is SNEGSKA (reference sequence). V lost 5 bases to trimming and J lost 3 bases; unmatched junction nucleotides: 7. The CDR3 sequence is 15 residues long. CDR3 amino acids: CSAPGQGPNNQPQHF. CDR3 coding DNA: TGCAGTGCTCCGGGACAGGGGCCCAACAATCAGCCCCAGCATTTT.

This clonotype was seen more than once but under ten times. The chain is built from TRBV20-1 and TRBJ1-1, with no clear D. V dropped 2 bases and J dropped 7 bases, with 8 bases sitting between them. The CDR3 contains 11 residues. CDR1 and CDR2 (germline): DFQATT, SNEGSKA (reference sequence). The CDR3 coding sequence is TGCAGTGCTAGAAGCCAGGTTGAAGCTTTCTTT. Translated, it gives CSARSQVEAFF.

V is TRBV5-6 and J is TRBJ1-2; D is ambiguous. CDR1 is SGHDT, CDR2 YYEEEE, per germline. CDR3 length equals 12 residues. Between the trimmed V and J ends, which lost 2 bases and 6 bases, there was a span of 8 bases. Here the CDR3 reads CASSFSADGYTF. The CDR3 region has the DNA TGTGCCAGCAGCTTTAGCGCCGATGGCTACACCTTC.

The chain carries TRBV2 and TRBJ2-1, with 8 nucleotides matching TRBD2. This CDR3 contains 14 residues. CDR1 is SNHLY, CDR2 FYNNEI, per germline. V shed 8 bases and J 7 bases; nucleotides not matched to a gene: 10. The CDR3 loop reads CASGGTSRENEQFF. CDR3 coding DNA: TGTGCCAGCGGTGGGACTAGTCGGGAGAATGAGCAGTTCTTC. The whole variable domain, remainder taken from reference TRBV2 and TRBJ2-1, is EPEVTQTPSHQVTQMGQEVILRCVPISNHLYFYWYRQILGQKVEFLVSFYNNEISEKSEIFDDQFSVERPDGSNFTLKIRSTKLEDSAMYFCASGGTSRENEQFFGPGTRLTVL.

Only a few counts were recorded for this clonotype. One end of the junction fails to match germline, which may point to a read error. The genes are TRBV7-2 and TRBJ2-2, with D possibly TRBD2 on 5 matching bases. The germline V gene has CDR1 SGHTA and CDR2 FQGNSA. The CDR3 is made up of 14 amino acids. CDR3 nucleotides: TGTGCCAGCAGTTTCCTCAGGTTAACCGGGGAGCTGCTTTTT. Protein: CASSFLRLTGELLF.

In its sample, this clonotype was seen many times. This chain uses TRBV11-2 with TRBJ1-1; unclear D gene. Germline CDR1 SGHAT, CDR2 FQNNGV. This CDR3 has 11 residues. Deletions cut 3 bases from V and 8 bases from J, with 7 bases between. In DNA form, the CDR3 reads TGTGCCAGCAGCTTTTACAGCGAAGCTTTCTTT. It specifies CASSFYSEAFF.

This clonotype was seen at least ten times. This sequence joins TRBV11-2 and TRBJ2-3, with D perhaps TRBD1 or TRBD2 (6 bases each). From germline, CDR1 is SGHAT and CDR2 FQNNGV. The germline V and J ends were trimmed by 8 bases and 1 base, with 7 bases remaining between them. There are 12 residues in the CDR3. The CDR3 loop is CASGGRTDTQYF. Here the CDR3 DNA reads TGTGCCAGCGGGGGGCGCACAGATACGCAGTATTTT.

This clonotype was observed a few times. This chain links TRBV9 with TRBJ1-2, with D perhaps TRBD1 (6 bases). V shed 3 bases and J shed 2 bases, with 17 bases lying between them. CDR1 and CDR2 (germline): SGDLS, YYNGEE. The CDR3 loop spans 16 amino acids. CDR3: CASSAGLGQGNYGYTF. The CDR3 DNA is TGTGCCAGCAGCGCGGGCCTGGGGCAGGGGAACTATGGCTACACCTTC.

This clonotype was observed at least ten times. The chain has TRBV30 and TRBJ2-7; TRBD1 might be the D (6 bases). V gave up 4 bases and J gave up 3 bases, with 16 bases separating them. The germline CDR1 and CDR2 sequences are GTSNPN and SVGIG (reference sequence). The CDR3 runs to 14 residues. The CDR3 loop is CAWKGPGTNYEQYF. CDR3 coding DNA: TGTGCCTGGAAAGGACCGGGGACAAACTACGAGCAGTACTTC.

The chain employs TRBV11-2 and TRBJ2-1, with 13 bases lining up with TRBD2. The junction had 3 bases not matched to a gene; V was cut back by 4 bases and J by 6 bases. This CDR3 region has 15 residues. CDR1 and CDR2 (germline): SGHAT, FQNNGV. The CDR3: CASSSRLAGGNEQFF. The CDR3 nucleotides are TGTGCCAGCAGCTCAAGACTAGCGGGAGGCAATGAGCAGTTCTTC.

This clonotype came up many times. The chain links TRBV10-3 to TRBJ1-5; maybe TRBD1 (6 bases). The CDR3 has 12 residues. The ends were cut back, 11 bases at V and 7 bases at J, with 15 bases in the middle. In germline, CDR1 is ENHRY, CDR2 SYGVKD. This CDR3 reads CASGGEGQPQHF. DNA of the CDR3: TGTGCCTCGGGGGGCGAAGGACAGCCCCAGCATTTT.

This clonotype was counted at least ten times. This chain joins TRBV5-4 and TRBJ2-6; D not resolved. Germline V gene sequence: CDR1 SGHNT, CDR2 YYREEE (reference sequence). The CDR3 extends over 15 amino acids. The germline V and J ends were trimmed by 1 base and 4 bases, with 9 bases remaining between them. In nucleotides, the CDR3 is TGTGCCAGCAGCTTGATATCTTCCGGGGCCAACGTCCTGACTTTC. Translation: CASSLISSGANVLTF.

This clonotype turned up a few times. The chain is built from TRBV5-5 and TRBJ1-2; maybe TRBD1 (6 bases). The V and J ends lost 4 bases and 3 bases respectively, with 16 bases between them. The germline V gene encodes CDR1 SGHKS and CDR2 YYEKEE (reference sequence). The CDR3 extends over 15 amino acids. The CDR3: CASSPDRTWDYGYTF. The DNA of the CDR3 is TGTGCCAGCAGCCCCGACAGGACATGGGACTATGGCTACACCTTC.

This clonotype has a count of ten or more. The rearrangement links TRBV2 to TRBJ2-1; 10 bases line up with TRBD2. The germline V gene has CDR1 SNHLY and CDR2 FYNNEI. V lost 7 bases, J lost 6 bases, and 9 bases stayed unmatched. This CDR3 region has 15 residues. The CDR3 sequence is CASTPQRGGINEQFF. The CDR3 DNA is TGTGCCAGCACCCCCCAGCGGGGGGGCATCAATGAGCAGTTCTTC.

This clonotype was detected many times. The chain has TRBV29-1 and TRBJ1-1; unclear D gene. CDR1 and CDR2 (germline): SQVTM, ANQGSEA. The CDR3 has 11 amino acids. Trimming pared 7 bases from V and 5 bases from J, leaving 11 bases between. CDR3 DNA sequence: TGCAGCGCTGGGATCGAGACTGAAGCTTTCTTT. This sequence encodes CSAGIETEAFF. Supplemented by reference TRBV29-1 and TRBJ1-1, the full variable domain reads SAVISQKPSRDICQRGTSLTIQCQVDSQVTMMFWYRQQPGQSLTLIATANQGSEATYESGFVIDKFPISRPNLTFSTLTVSNMSPEDSSIYLCSAGIETEAFFGQGTRLTVV.

This clonotype was counted ten times or more. The rearrangement joins TRBV20-1 to TRBJ1-3; D perhaps matches TRBD1 (5 bases). This CDR3 contains 12 residues. Germline V gene sequence: CDR1 DFQATT, CDR2 SNEGSKA (reference sequence). V dropped 3 bases and J dropped 4 bases, with 7 bases sitting between them. CDR3 region: CSARTAGNTIYF. The CDR3 nucleotides read TGCAGTGCTAGGACAGCCGGAAACACCATATATTTT.

In this sample, this clonotype turned up a few times. This rearrangement joins TRBV5-1 to TRBJ1-2; maybe TRBD1 (6 bases). The CDR3 has 13 amino acids. Germline V gene sequence: CDR1 SGHRS, CDR2 YFSETQ. The ends were cut back, 5 bases at V and 7 bases at J, with 15 bases in the middle. The CDR3 sequence is CASRTGQISGYTF. The CDR3, as DNA: TGCGCCAGCAGAACTGGACAGATTAGTGGCTACACCTTC.